One sample yielded the 26 T cell receptor beta chains listed below, sequenced in a study of T cell repertoires in cytomegalovirus infection. In TCRdb, the reads were re-called with MiXCR into one record per CDR3 protein. This table holds some 300,000 distinct CDR3 sequences, about a sixth found once. The specimen was PBMCs. These receptor sequences come from a human donor in good health (CMV status not recorded). Some clones in this sample may be carry-over from other donors' samples.

This clonotype was found many times. The chain links TRBV7-8 to TRBJ2-5; D possibly matches TRBD1 or TRBD2 (7 bases each). V was shortened by 6 bases and J by 5 bases, with 19 bases between the two germline ends. This CDR3 spans 15 amino acids. Per germline, CDR1 SGHVS and CDR2 FQNEAQ. As DNA, the CDR3 is TGTGCCAGCAGTCAGGGGGGGGGGCTCTTTGAGACCCAGTACTTC. This gives the protein CASSQGGGLFETQYF.

Comments on this clonotype: This may arise from a read error, as a much more abundant clone is one base away. The CDR3 spells CASSRNGGAYNEQIF. CDR3 coding DNA: TGTGCCAGCAGCAGGAACGGGGGGGCCTACAATGAGCAGATCTTC. The rearrangement links TRBV7-2 to TRBJ2-1; 8 bases line up with TRBD2. Germline V gene sequence: CDR1 SGHTA, CDR2 FQGNSA. CDR3 length equals 15 residues. Full variable domain (remainder filled in from reference TRBV7-2 and TRBJ2-1): GAGVSQSPSNKVTEKGKDVELRCDPISGHTALYWYRQSLGQGLEFLIYFQGNSAPDKSGLPSDRFSAERTGGSVSTLTIQRTQQEDSAVYLCASSRNGGAYNEQIFGPGTRLTVL.

The chain has TRBV10-3 and TRBJ1-1; TRBD1 agrees at 11 bases. The CDR3 extends over 17 amino acids. V shed 5 bases, J shed 1 base, and the junction held 9 bases outside the gene matches. Germline CDR1 is ENHRY and CDR2 is SYGVKD. The chain's CDR3 is CAISLNWDRGTNTEAFF. Here the CDR3 DNA reads TGTGCCATCAGTCTAAACTGGGACAGGGGGACGAACACTGAAGCTTTCTTT.

This clonotype was recorded a few times. The J gene is TRBJ2-3, the V gene TRBV10-3, with D perhaps assigned TRBD1 or TRBD2 (5 bases each). V lost 2 bases and J lost 5, with 14 bases in between. Germline CDR1 reads ENHRY; CDR2 reads SYGVKD. The CDR3 extends over 15 amino acids. CDR3 sequence: CAISEGGLLGDTQYF. In DNA form, the CDR3 reads TGTGCCATCAGTGAGGGGGGTCTACTGGGAGATACGCAGTATTTT.

The chain carries TRBV29-1 and TRBJ2-5; possible D gene TRBD1, 6 bases. Germline CDR1 reads SQVTM; CDR2 reads ANQGSEA. V was pared by 7 bases and J by 5 bases, with 17 bases between. The CDR3 runs to 13 residues. The CDR3 nucleotides are TGCAGCGGTACAGGGATGGGGACGGAGACCCAGTACTTC. This translates into CSGTGMGTETQYF.

The chain is built from TRBV28 and TRBJ1-1; D ambiguous. Germline V gene sequence: CDR1 MDHEN, CDR2 SYDVKM. The CDR3 totals 14 residues. Trimming took off 5 bases at V and 3 bases at J, with 13 bases between the two ends. CDR3 residues: CASSLRVDYTEAFF. The CDR3, as DNA: TGTGCCAGCAGTCTCCGGGTCGATTACACTGAAGCTTTCTTT. The variable domain in full, completed from reference TRBV28 and TRBJ1-1, reads DVKVTQSSRYLVKRTGEKVFLECVQDMDHENMFWYRQDPGLGLRLIYFSYDVKMKEKGDIPEGYSVSREKKERFSLILESASTNQTSMYLCASSLRVDYTEAFFGQGTRLTVV.

This sequence joins TRBV28 and TRBJ1-2, with D hard to call. The CDR3 length is 12 residues. Germline assignment: CDR1 MDHEN and CDR2 SYDVKM. V lost 5 bases and J 4 bases, leaving 8 bases between the germline ends. CDR3: CASSQQLYGYTF. For the CDR3, the DNA is TGTGCCAGCAGTCAACAGCTCTATGGCTACACCTTC.

The rearrangement joins TRBV5-1 to TRBJ2-1; TRBD1 agrees at 11 bases. The CDR3 sequence is 15 residues long. V lost 2 bases and J lost 7; bases outside the gene matches: 5. Looked up from germline, CDR1 is SGHRS and CDR2 is YFSETQ. The CDR3 coding sequence is TGCGCCAGCAGCTTCACGGGGACAGGGGGTAATGAGCAGTTCTTC. It yields the protein CASSFTGTGGNEQFF.

This sequence joins TRBV19 and TRBJ2-7, with D possibly being TRBD1 (6 bases). The V gene lost 9 bases and the J gene lost 2 bases, with 17 bases spanning the gap. This CDR3 is built from 14 residues. In germline, CDR1 is LNHDA, CDR2 SQIVND (reference sequence). CDR3 DNA sequence: TGTGCCAGCACCCCAGGGGCGGCCCCCTACGAGCAGTACTTC. Residues: CASTPGAAPYEQYF.

V usage is TRBV9 and J usage is TRBJ2-3, with 15 bases aligning to TRBD2. Germline values: CDR1 SGDLS, CDR2 YYNGEE. After removal of 4 bases from V and 13 bases from J, the junction contained 10 bases not matched to a gene. The CDR3 is 15 residues long. The CDR3 loop is CASSPRGTSGGWEYF. The CDR3 nucleotides read TGTGCCAGCAGCCCTAGGGGGACTAGCGGGGGGTGGGAGTATTTT.

Many counts were recorded for this clonotype. This sequence joins TRBV6-5 and TRBJ1-1; D not certain. Germline V gene data show CDR1 as MNHEY and CDR2 as SVGAGI. The CDR3 runs to 15 residues. V lost 0 bases and J lost 3, with 11 bases in between. The CDR3, as DNA: TGTGCCAGCAGTTACTCCCGGAGGATCTACACTGAAGCTTTCTTT. Amino acids: CASSYSRRIYTEAFF.

This clonotype has only a few counts. The CDR3: CASSRSPGLGDYEQYF. DNA of the CDR3: TGTGCCAGCAGTCGTTCCCCGGGACTAGGAGACTACGAGCAGTACTTC. The rearrangement links TRBV27 to TRBJ2-7; 8 bases are shared with TRBD2. In germline, CDR1 is MNHEY, CDR2 SMNVEV (reference sequence). The CDR3 is 16 residues long. V dropped 5 bases and J dropped 3; count of bases not matched to a gene: 12.

This clonotype was detected many times. The gene calls are TRBV28 and TRBJ2-2; TRBD1 or TRBD2 may be the D gene (6 bases each). Between the trimmed V and J ends, which lost 7 bases and 5 bases, there was a span of 11 bases. Germline CDR1 and CDR2: MDHEN and SYDVKM. CDR3 size: 13 residues. The CDR3 is CASKRGGTGELFF. CDR3 in DNA: TGTGCCAGCAAGAGAGGGGGGACCGGGGAGCTGTTTTTT.

This clonotype was observed a handful of times. This rearrangement joins TRBV12-3 or TRBV12-4 to TRBJ2-1; 8 nucleotides line up with TRBD1. The CDR3 is 17 amino acids. The V and J ends lost 3 bases and 4 bases, in that order; junction bases with no gene match: 11. The CDR3 sequence is CASSFAAGQGPYNEQFF. The CDR3 nucleotides read TGTGCCAGCAGTTTCGCAGCTGGACAGGGACCGTACAATGAGCAGTTCTTC.

This clonotype was detected only a few times. This rearrangement joins TRBV11-2 to TRBJ2-5, with TRBD2 as a possible D gene (8 bases). Deletions cut 2 bases from V and 4 bases from J, with 17 bases between. The germline V gene has CDR1 SGHAT and CDR2 FQNNGV. The CDR3 contains 16 residues. The CDR3 coding sequence is TGTGCCAGCAGCTTATTAGCGGGGACAGAGGGAGAGACCCAGTACTTC. This encodes CASSLLAGTEGETQYF.

This clonotype showed up many times. V gene TRBV28 combines with J gene TRBJ1-1; D is possibly TRBD1 (6 bases). Germline CDR1 and CDR2: MDHEN and SYDVKM. CDR3 length equals 12 residues. The V end was cut by 7 bases, the J end by 4 bases, with 10 bases between. This CDR3 reads CASTNRVTEAFF. The CDR3 coding sequence is TGTGCCAGCACTAACAGGGTCACTGAAGCTTTCTTT.

This clonotype showed up just a few times. The chain is built from TRBV20-1 and TRBJ1-5; 8 bases fit TRBD1. Trimming at V came to 6 bases and at J to 6 bases, leaving 7 bases not matched to a gene. This CDR3 has 13 residues. Germline CDR1 and CDR2: DFQATT and SNEGSKA (reference sequence). CDR3 bases: TGCAGTGCCCAGGGGGCGCCGGGTCAGCCCCAGCATTTT. This gives the protein CSAQGAPGQPQHF.

This clonotype was detected a few times. The chain has TRBV6-6 and TRBJ1-5; D gene unclear. The CDR3 loop spans 15 amino acids. The ends were cut back, 5 bases at V and 0 bases at J, with 11 bases in the middle. Germline V gives CDR1 MNHNY, CDR2 SVGAGI (reference sequence). CDR3 in amino acids: CASSVSSNSNQPQHF. CDR3 coding DNA: TGTGCCAGCAGTGTATCGAGCAATAGCAATCAGCCCCAGCATTTT.

The V and J genes are TRBV6-6 and TRBJ2-3, with TRBD1 matching 10 bases. Germline V gene sequence: CDR1 MNHNY, CDR2 SVGAGI (reference sequence). V shed 8 bases and J 0 bases; nucleotides not matched to a gene: 5. The CDR3 consists of 15 residues. The CDR3: CASVGGQGSTDTQYF. The CDR3 bases are TGTGCCAGCGTGGGGGGACAGGGGAGCACAGATACGCAGTATTTT.

This clonotype has at least ten counts. The chain joins TRBV7-9 to TRBJ1-6, with D unclear. CDR3 size: 15 residues. In germline, CDR1 is SEHNR, CDR2 FQNEAQ (reference sequence). Between the trimmed V and J ends, which lost 5 bases and 7 bases, there was a span of 15 bases. CDR3 protein: CASSREPVSNSPLHF. Written as DNA, the CDR3 is TGTGCCAGCAGCCGGGAGCCGGTATCGAATTCACCCCTCCACTTT. Complete variable domain (other parts from reference TRBV7-9 and TRBJ1-6): DTGVSQNPRHKITKRGQNVTFRCDPISEHNRLYWYRQTLGQGPEFLTYFQNEAQLEKSRLLSDRFSAERPKGSFSTLEIQRTEQGDSAMYLCASSREPVSNSPLHFGNGTRLTVT.

This clonotype was counted only a few times. CDR3 bases: TGTGCCAGCAGCGGGACAGGGGATACCTATAATTCACCCCTCCACTTT. Translation: CASSGTGDTYNSPLHF. The chain is built from TRBV5-4 and TRBJ1-6, with 10 positions matching TRBD1. The CDR3 contains 16 residues. The germline gives CDR1 SGHNT, CDR2 YYREEE (reference sequence). V lost 4 bases, J lost 2 bases, and 3 bases stayed unmatched.

The V gene is TRBV20-1, the J gene TRBJ1-1, with D possibly being TRBD1 (5 bases). The V and J ends lost 1 base and 3 bases respectively, with 15 bases between them. The CDR3 sequence is 15 residues long. Germline V gene lookup returns CDR1 DFQATT and CDR2 SNEGSKA (reference sequence). CDR3 loop: CSARGQGGVYTEAFF. The CDR3, as DNA: TGCAGTGCTAGAGGGCAGGGAGGGGTGTACACTGAAGCTTTCTTT.

The chain employs TRBV19 and TRBJ1-4, with unresolved D. From germline, CDR1 is LNHDA and CDR2 SQIVND (reference sequence). The CDR3 sequence is 16 residues long. The ends were cut back, 4 bases at V and 2 bases at J, with 14 bases in the middle. The CDR3 loop is CASSTAEAPTNEKLFF. As DNA, the CDR3 is TGTGCCAGTAGTACCGCTGAGGCTCCTACTAATGAAAAACTGTTTTTT.

This clonotype appeared many times. The chain recombines TRBV27 with TRBJ1-5, with unresolved D. This CDR3 contains 23 residues. V was pared by 4 bases and J by 0 bases, with 34 bases between. The germline gives CDR1 MNHEY, CDR2 SMNVEV (reference sequence). The CDR3 sequence is CASSSRPPARMFPSRYSNQPQHF. CDR3 nucleotide sequence: TGTGCCAGCAGTTCTCGACCCCCCGCCCGGATGTTCCCGTCCCGATATAGCAATCAGCCCCAGCATTTT.

The V gene is TRBV27, the J gene TRBJ1-5, with a weak D call TRBD1 (5 bases). With 3 bases removed from V and 7 bases from J, the gap between germline ends came to 13 bases. This CDR3 is 14 amino acids long. Germline V gives CDR1 MNHEY, CDR2 SMNVEV (reference sequence). CDR3 coding DNA: TGTGCCAGCAGTTTGGTGAAGGGGTGGCAGCCCCAGCATTTT. As protein: CASSLVKGWQPQHF.

The chain joins TRBV18 to TRBJ2-5, with D perhaps matching TRBD1 (6 bases). V dropped 2 bases and J dropped 4 bases, with 14 bases sitting between them. The CDR3 runs to 15 residues. Germline values: CDR1 KGHSH, CDR2 LQKENI. The CDR3 nucleotides read TGTGCCAGCTCACCAACAGGGATCCCAACAGAGACCCAGTACTTC. This sequence encodes CASSPTGIPTETQYF.